The sequence of this T cell receptor (beta chain) was determined in a study of shared clonotypes between healthy human individuals. Study-wide background: Researchers assigned three CD4 naive, three CD4 memory, two CD8 naive and one CD8 memory plate to each donor.

Trimming removed 4 bases from V and 1 base from J, with 14 bases in between. CDR1 and CDR2 from the germline V gene are SGHRS and YFSETQ. This CDR3 has 15 residues. Overall study findings and caveats: Clonotypes that were shared across a handful of donors made up around 5% of naive CD4 clonotypes.

Generated by immunoSEQ multiplex PCR, the TCRdb table keeps only in-frame clones and is missing some. The repertoire holds 980,000 or so clones, with approximately 76% as singletons. As regards this clone: Its target is not known.

The source material was memory CD4+ T cells sorted from blood. Stated subset: CD45RA-negative fraction. The chain uses TRBV5-1 and TRBJ1-1; the D is unclear. This clonotype was sampled from a man younger than 35 in good health. The CDR3 DNA is TGCGCCAGCAGCCCACAAAGTAGAGGGAACACTGAAGCTTTCTTT. Amino acids: CASSPQSRGNTEAFF.